This T cell receptor beta chain was retrieved from a study of blood T cell repertoires in COVID-19. J lost 2 bases, V lost 4 bases, and 1 base had no gene match. This CDR3 spans 14 amino acids. Per the germline V gene, CDR1 is LNHDA and CDR2 is SQIVND (reference sequence). Measured with immunoSEQ multiplex PCR; TCRdb has only the in-frame clones, and not every one. The data contain roughly 250,000 clones, 90% of them singletons. This clone occurred a few times. This sequence joins TRBV19 and TRBJ1-2, with 10 nucleotides matching TRBD1. The sequence was collected from a woman between 35 and 50 years old with acute or convalescent COVID-19. Source material: peripheral blood. The CDR3: CASSTDRGNYGYTF. As DNA, the CDR3 is TGTGCCAGTAGTACGGACAGGGGGAACTATGGCTACACCTTC.